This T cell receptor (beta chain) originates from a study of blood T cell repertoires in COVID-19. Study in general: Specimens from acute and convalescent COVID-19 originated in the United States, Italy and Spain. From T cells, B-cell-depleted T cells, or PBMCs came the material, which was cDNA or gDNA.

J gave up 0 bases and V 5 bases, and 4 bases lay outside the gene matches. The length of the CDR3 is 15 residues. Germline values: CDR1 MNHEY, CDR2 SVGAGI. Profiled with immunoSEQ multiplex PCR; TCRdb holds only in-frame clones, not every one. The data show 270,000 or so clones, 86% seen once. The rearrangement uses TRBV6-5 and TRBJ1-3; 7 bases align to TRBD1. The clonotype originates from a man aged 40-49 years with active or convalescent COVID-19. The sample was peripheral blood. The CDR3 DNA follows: TGTGCCAGCAGTAGCCGGGACAGCTCTGGAAACACCATATATTTT. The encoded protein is CASSSRDSSGNTIYF.